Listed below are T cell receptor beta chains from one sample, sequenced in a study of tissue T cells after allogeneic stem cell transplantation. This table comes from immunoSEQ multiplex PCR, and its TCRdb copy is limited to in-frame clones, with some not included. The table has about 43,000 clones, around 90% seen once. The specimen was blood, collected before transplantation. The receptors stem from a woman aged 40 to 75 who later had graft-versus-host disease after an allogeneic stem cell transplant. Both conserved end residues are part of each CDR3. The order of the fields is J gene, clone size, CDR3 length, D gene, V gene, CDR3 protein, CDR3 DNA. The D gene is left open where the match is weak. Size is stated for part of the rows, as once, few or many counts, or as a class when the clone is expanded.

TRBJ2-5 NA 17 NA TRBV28 CASSFLDFRRWQETQYF TGTGCCAGCAGTTTTCTTGACTTTCGACGGTGGCAAGAGACCCAGTACTTC
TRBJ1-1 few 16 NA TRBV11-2 CASSLTPTGLGTEAFF TGTGCCAGCAGCCTAACCCCAACAGGACTTGGAACTGAAGCTTTCTTT
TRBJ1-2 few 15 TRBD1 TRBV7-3 CASSLTGTGGYGYTF TGTGCCAGCAGCTTAACTGGGACAGGGGGCTATGGCTACACCTTC
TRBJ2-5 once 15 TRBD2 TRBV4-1 CAISVRGGRGETQYF TGCGCCATCTCCGTCCGGGGGGGGAGAGGAGAGACCCAGTACTTC
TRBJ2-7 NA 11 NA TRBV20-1 CSARGAREQYF TGCAGTGCTAGAGGGGCCCGCGAGCAGTACTTC
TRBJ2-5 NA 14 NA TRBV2 CASSEMGRQETQYF TGTGCCAGCAGTGAAATGGGCCGCCAAGAGACCCAGTACTTC
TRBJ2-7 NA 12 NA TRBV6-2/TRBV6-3 CASSQTSYEQYF TGTGCCAGCAGTCAGACCAGCTACGAGCAGTACTTC
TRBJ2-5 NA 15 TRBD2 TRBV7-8 CASSSGLAGGETQYF TGTGCCAGCAGCTCCGGACTAGCGGGCGGAGAGACCCAGTACTTC
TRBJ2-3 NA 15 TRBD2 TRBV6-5 CASSQPIAGPDTQYF TGTGCCAGCAGTCAGCCGATAGCGGGTCCAGATACGCAGTATTTT
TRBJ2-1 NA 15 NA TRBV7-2 CASSVRQPPGNEQFF TGTGCCAGCAGTGTGAGGCAACCCCCGGGCAATGAGCAGTTCTTC
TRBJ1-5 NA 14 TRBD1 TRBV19 CASVRGTGNQPQHF TGTGCCAGTGTAAGAGGGACAGGCAATCAGCCCCAGCATTTT
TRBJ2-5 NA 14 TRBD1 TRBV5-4 CASSVGQGRETQYF TGTGCCAGCAGCGTCGGACAGGGTAGGGAGACCCAGTACTTC
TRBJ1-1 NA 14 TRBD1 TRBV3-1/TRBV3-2 CASSQLGQGDEAFF TGTGCCAGCAGCCAACTTGGACAGGGGGATGAAGCTTTCTTT
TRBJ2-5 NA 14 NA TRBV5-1 CASSLAGQTARIYF TGCGCCAGCAGCTTAGCGGGACAGACGGCAAGAATATACTTC
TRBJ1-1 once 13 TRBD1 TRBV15 CATSSPRGTEAFF TGTGCCACCAGCTCCCCCAGGGGGACTGAAGCTTTCTTT
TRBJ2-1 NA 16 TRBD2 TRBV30 CAWSRELAGVLGEQFF TGTGCCTGGAGTCGGGAACTAGCGGGAGTGTTGGGTGAGCAGTTCTTC